The sequence of this T cell receptor beta chain was determined in a study of beta chain features in type 1 diabetes. Findings of the study overall: In every one of the four CD4+ subsets, TCRB CDR3s were moderately but significantly shorter in Type 1 diabetes patients.

Expressed TCRB transcripts got sequenced, as all isolated RNA was reverse transcribed. The assay was immunoSEQ multiplex PCR, and TCRdb's table has in-frame clones only and misses some. The sample has under 350,000 clones, approximately 25% seen once. Germline V CDR1 and CDR2: KGHSH, LQKENI. The CDR3 totals 15 residues. The trim removed 4 bases at V and 4 bases at J, leaving 5 bases unmatched. This clone was found a few times. Its antigen remains unidentified. This clonotype was obtained from a woman in her twenties or thirties with type 1 diabetes. This chain joins TRBV18 and TRBJ2-1, with 9 bases fitting TRBD1. Sequencing input: naive CD4+ T cells from blood. CDR3 sequence: CASSLGQGKYNEQFF. The DNA for the CDR3 is TGTGCCAGCTCACTGGGACAGGGAAAGTACAATGAGCAGTTCTTC.